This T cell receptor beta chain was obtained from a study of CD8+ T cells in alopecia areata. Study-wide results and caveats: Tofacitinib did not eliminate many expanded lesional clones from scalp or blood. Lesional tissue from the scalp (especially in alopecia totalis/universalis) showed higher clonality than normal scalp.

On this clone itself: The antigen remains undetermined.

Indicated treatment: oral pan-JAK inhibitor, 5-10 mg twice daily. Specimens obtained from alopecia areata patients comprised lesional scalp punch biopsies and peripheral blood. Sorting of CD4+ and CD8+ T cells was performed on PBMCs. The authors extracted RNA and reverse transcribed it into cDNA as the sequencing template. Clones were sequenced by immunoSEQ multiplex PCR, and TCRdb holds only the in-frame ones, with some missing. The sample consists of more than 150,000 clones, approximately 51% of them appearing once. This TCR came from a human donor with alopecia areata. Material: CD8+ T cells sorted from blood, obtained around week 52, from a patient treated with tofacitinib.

CDR3 nucleotides: TGTGCCTGGACCCAGGGGTCCTACGAGCAGTACTTC. It translates to CAWTQGSYEQYF. The chain uses TRBV30 and TRBJ2-7; D is perhaps TRBD1 (6 bases). V was clipped by 4 bases and J by 1 base, with 8 bases between them. CDR3 length: 12 amino acids. Looked up from germline, CDR1 is GTSNPN and CDR2 is SVGIG (reference sequence). The whole variable domain, remainder taken from reference TRBV30 and TRBJ2-7, is SQTIHQWPATLVQPVGSPLSLECTVEGTSNPNLYWYRQAAGRGLQLLFYSVGIGQISSEVPQNLSASRPQDRQFILSSKKLLLSDSGFYLCAWTQGSYEQYFGPGTRLTVT.